This T cell receptor (beta chain) was obtained from a study of molecular identifiers for immune sequencing clone quantification. Germline loops: CDR1 MDHEN, CDR2 SYDVKM. This CDR3 is built from 15 residues. Trimming left V 8 bases short and J 0 bases short, with 17 bases between. A remark on this clonotype: A much larger clone differs by one base, so this may be a read error.

TCRdb redid the calling of the PCR reads with MiXCR, one entry per CDR3 protein. The sample yields roughly 320,000 distinct CDR3 sequences, 20% to 25% seen once. The receptor comes from a human donor in good health. Some libraries in this study had Jurkat cell RNA spiked in. Sequencing input: naive CD8+ T cells from blood, with Jurkat cell RNA spiked in. Described subset: FACS-sorted CD8+CD4-CCR7+CD45RA+ naive T cells. The rearrangement joins TRBV28 to TRBJ2-7; D may match TRBD1 or TRBD2 (5 bases each). The CDR3 DNA follows: TGTGCCAGCGACTCCCGGGACCGATACTCCTACGAGCAGTACTTC. This translates into CASDSRDRYSYEQYF.